The present entry profiles one T cell receptor (beta chain) with its context. Its antigen is unknown. Base-call qualities are not available, and no considerably larger clone is one nucleotide away. These data are taken from a study of cytomegalovirus exposure and HLA in healthy donors (dated 2017 in TCRdb). In terms of the full investigation: According to a later analysis, one platform produced both the roughly 110 validation repertoires and the approximately 660 repertoires of the first cohort. The study aimed to test whether cataloging public T cell receptors could reveal signatures of past pathogen exposure. A separate validation cohort of approximately 130 different subjects was used in addition to the approximately 700-subject first cohort. The study combined high-throughput TCR immunosequencing, statistical association of individual TCRs with disease status, and machine learning to predict cytomegalovirus infection status.

The research as a whole found: Of the cluster scores, 90% to 95% were above 0 in a later analysis, which found that TCRs clustered in the first cohort also tended to co-occur in the 120 validation repertoires. The study listed 150 to 200 TCR beta chains as associated with cytomegalovirus. The classifier was reported to diagnose cytomegalovirus status with high specificity and sensitivity in both the original and validation cohorts. The validation cohort had no HLA typing available for a later analysis, so co-occurrence within that cohort was assessed over all 120 or so repertoires. A few of the identified cytomegalovirus-associated TCR beta chains were confirmed in vitro to be specific for cytomegalovirus antigens. The authors suggested that the approach could potentially be extended to other disease states and immunological phenotypes. Most TCR sequences were seen in very few donors, while some public TCRs were found in many individuals.

Based on the germline V gene, the CDR1 and CDR2 sequences are SGHRS and YFSETQ. The V end loses 0 bases and the J end loses 4 bases, and a stretch of 8 bases separates them. Reading from cysteine to phenylalanine, the CDR3 counts 14 amino acids. CDR3 DNA only is kept here, 42 bases in frame from base 1. Library method: the immunoSEQ multiplex PCR assay. Per the authors' processing: A statistical classification framework was developed to diagnose cytomegalovirus status using the catalog of TCR beta chain sequences. Sourced from immuneACCESS, this table was stored by TCRdb with only in-frame sequences that have V and J called. A share of the clones is absent; for the studies checked, an unresolved V gene accounts for under half, and the remainder has no known explanation. That table is the source of V, J and clone size, and D and trimming were worked out from the DNA. The sample data list around 250,000 clones, and roughly 90% of these were observed just once. Of the sample, less than 0.4% is held by the ten largest clones.

The donors belonged to the validation cohort of over a hundred subjects, which was separate from the approximately 700-subject first cohort. Sequenced: PBMCs. The V and J genes are TRBV5-1 and TRBJ2-1, and TRBD2 may be the D gene, going by 5 matching bases. The source is a woman aged 18-29 years in good health and CMV-seronegative. The DNA is TGCGCCAGCAGCTTGGGGACTCTTTACAATGAGCAGTTCTTC. Its protein is CASSLGTLYNEQFF. Reference TRBV5-1 and TRBJ2-1 proteins supply the regions before and after the CDR3; the full variable domain is: KAGVTQTPRYLIKTRGQQVTLSCSPISGHRSVSWYQQTPGQGLQFLFEYFSETQRNKGNFPGRFSGRQFSNSRSEMNVSTLELGDSALYLCASSLGTLYNEQFFGPGTRLTVL.